These 29 T cell receptor beta chains share one sample of origin, sequenced in a study of identical twins. TCRdb passed the 5' RACE reads through MiXCR, listing each CDR3 protein once. The sample lists more than 1.5 million distinct CDR3 sequences; 32% were seen once. Sequencing was done on a sample of cord blood. The receptors were gathered from a newborn girl in good health.

This CDR3 is CASTTLAGGYNEQFF. As DNA, the CDR3 is TGTGCCAGCACTACACTAGCGGGGGGCTACAATGAGCAGTTCTTC. V usage is TRBV6-1 and J usage is TRBJ2-1; 12 bases agree with TRBD2. This CDR3 has 15 residues. The J segment lost 3 bases and the V segment lost 7 bases, leaving 4 bases of the junction unmatched. In germline, CDR1 is MNHNS, CDR2 SASEGT.

A note on this clonotype: At one end the junction does not follow the germline gene, possibly because of a read error. The chain carries TRBV12-3 or TRBV12-4 and TRBJ1-6; unclear D gene. The CDR3 has 11 amino acids. The DNA of the CDR3 is TGTGCCAGCAGTTTAGATTCACCCTTCCACTTT. Translated, it gives CASSLDSPFHF.

This CDR3 is CSARRPSGSGYTF. Written as DNA, the CDR3 is TGCAGTGCTAGGAGACCCTCCGGATCTGGCTACACCTTC. The chain recombines TRBV20-1 with TRBJ1-2; D not resolved. Looked up from germline, CDR1 is DFQATT and CDR2 is SNEGSKA (reference sequence). V lost 3 bases, J lost 7 bases, and 15 bases lay in between. This CDR3 comprises 13 residues.

The chain employs TRBV20-1 and TRBJ2-3; 10 bases are a match to TRBD2. After removal of 3 bases from V and 3 bases from J, the junction contained 12 bases not matched to a gene. Germline V CDR1 and CDR2: DFQATT, SNEGSKA (reference sequence). The CDR3 has 17 amino acids. CDR3 amino acids: CSASPAGGPKGTDTQYF. The CDR3 coding sequence is TGCAGTGCTAGTCCAGCGGGGGGGCCTAAAGGGACAGATACGCAGTATTTT.

This clonotype was seen once. This sequence joins TRBV24-1 and TRBJ2-1; D may be TRBD2 (6 bases). V dropped 0 bases and J dropped 0 bases, with 8 bases sitting between them. CDR1 and CDR2 from the germline V gene are KGHDR and SFDVKD. This CDR3 is built from 16 residues. For the CDR3, the DNA is TGTGCCACCAGTGATTTGGTCGGGGGCTCCTACAATGAGCAGTTCTTC. This codes for CATSDLVGGSYNEQFF.

The chain links TRBV12-3 or TRBV12-4 to TRBJ2-7, with 9 bases that match TRBD1. CDR3 length equals 14 residues. V lost 5 bases to trimming and J lost 4 bases; unmatched junction nucleotides: 6. CDR3 sequence: CASSHRDREYEQYF. The CDR3 coding sequence is TGTGCCAGCAGTCACCGGGACAGGGAATACGAGCAGTACTTC.

At least ten counts were recorded for this clonotype. This chain joins TRBV29-1 and TRBJ1-2; D may be TRBD1 (5 bases). The CDR3 is 15 amino acids. The V end lost 0 bases, the J end lost 2 bases, and 13 bases lay between the germline ends. Germline assignment: CDR1 SQVTM and CDR2 ANQGSEA. CDR3 in amino acids: CSVEDFPPGNYGYTF. CDR3 bases: TGCAGCGTTGAAGATTTTCCCCCAGGGAACTATGGCTACACCTTC. Full variable domain (outside the CDR3, taken from reference TRBV29-1 and TRBJ1-2): SAVISQKPSRDICQRGTSLTIQCQVDSQVTMMFWYRQQPGQSLTLIATANQGSEATYESGFVIDKFPISRPNLTFSTLTVSNMSPEDSSIYLCSVEDFPPGNYGYTFGSGTRLTVV.

This clonotype was seen a single time. The CDR3 nucleotides are TGCAGTGCTAGAGATTGGTCGGGGGGGCAATTTAATGAGCAGTTCTTC. It specifies CSARDWSGGQFNEQFF. This chain uses TRBV20-1 with TRBJ2-1; 8 bases align to TRBD2. The CDR3 totals 16 residues. The germline V gene encodes CDR1 DFQATT and CDR2 SNEGSKA (reference sequence). Unmatched junction bases numbered 11, after V lost 0 bases and J lost 7 bases.

The chain links TRBV7-9 to TRBJ2-1, with TRBD2 identical over 14 bases. The germline gives CDR1 SEHNR, CDR2 FQNEAQ (reference sequence). This CDR3 spans 16 amino acids. V shed 3 bases and J 9 bases; nucleotides not matched to a gene: 7. CDR3 sequence (DNA): TGTGCCAGCAGCTTCCCCGGGACTAGCGGGAGTGCTGAGCAGTTCTTC. Encoded protein: CASSFPGTSGSAEQFF.

This clonotype was seen at least ten times. At one end, the junction sequence differs from germline, possibly due to a read error. This rearrangement joins TRBV7-9 to TRBJ1-2; 9 nucleotides agree with TRBD1. CDR3 size: 13 residues. Germline V gene data show CDR1 as SEHNR and CDR2 as FQNEAQ (reference sequence). The CDR3 reads CASSLAGQGGYTF. DNA for the CDR3: TGTGCCAGCAGTTTAGCGGGACAGGGTGGCTACACCTTC.

This clonotype was seen at least ten times. The V and J genes are TRBV6-5 and TRBJ1-2; D is ambiguous. V lost 1 base to trimming and J lost 1 base, with 1 base between them. The CDR3 contains 12 residues. Germline loops: CDR1 MNHEY, CDR2 SVGAGI. The CDR3 region is CASSYYNYGYTF. The CDR3 DNA reads as TGTGCCAGCAGTTACTATAACTATGGCTACACCTTC.

This chain links TRBV4-2 with TRBJ2-2; D gene ambiguous. From germline, CDR1 is LGHNA and CDR2 YNFKEQ. CDR3 size: 13 residues. V was trimmed by 0 bases and J by 7 bases, leaving 6 bases between them. The CDR3 loop reads CASSQERNGELFF. CDR3 coding DNA: TGTGCCAGCAGCCAAGAGCGCAACGGGGAGCTGTTTTTT.

The genes are TRBV2 and TRBJ2-5; possible D gene TRBD1, 6 bases. V lost 8 bases and J lost 2, with 12 bases in between. The CDR3 is 13 residues long. The germline gives CDR1 SNHLY, CDR2 FYNNEI. The CDR3 sequence: CASVGQLQETQYF. For the CDR3, the DNA is TGTGCCAGCGTGGGACAACTACAAGAGACCCAGTACTTC.

For this clonotype: A much larger clone sits a single nucleotide away, making a read error possible. The chain joins TRBV14 to TRBJ2-1; D is perhaps TRBD2 (6 bases). Germline CDR1 is SGHDN and CDR2 is FVKESK. This CDR3 region has 14 residues. The CDR3 DNA is TGTGCCAGCAGCCCCCGGGACTCCTACAATGCGCAGTTCTTC. Protein product: CASSPRDSYNAQFF.

This chain uses TRBV7-2 with TRBJ2-7; 11 nucleotides match TRBD2. Per the germline V gene, CDR1 is SGHTA and CDR2 is FQGNSA. V was pared by 2 bases and J by 6 bases, with 18 bases of the junction left unmatched. The CDR3 sequence is 19 residues long. The DNA of the CDR3 is TGTGCCAGCAGCTTACCTCGACTAGCGGGATTACCCCGAAACCTCGAGCAGTACTTC. Its protein product is CASSLPRLAGLPRNLEQYF.

The chain joins TRBV12-3 or TRBV12-4 to TRBJ2-1, with TRBD2 identical over 14 bases. This CDR3 comprises 18 residues. V gave up 4 bases and J gave up 7 bases; unmatched junction bases: 12. This chain's CDR3 is CASSSKGLAGVGANEQFF. The CDR3 DNA is TGTGCCAGCAGTTCAAAGGGACTAGCGGGAGTAGGTGCGAATGAGCAGTTCTTC.

This clonotype was picked up a small number of times. This sequence joins TRBV28 and TRBJ2-4; D is perhaps TRBD2 (5 bases). Trimming took off 6 bases at V and 15 bases at J, with 21 bases between the two ends. There are 13 residues in the CDR3. Germline V gene lookup returns CDR1 MDHEN and CDR2 SYDVKM. The CDR3 is CASSRGSFGEMYF. The DNA of the CDR3 is TGTGCCAGCAGCCGTGGGAGTTTTGGAGAAATGTACTTC.

V and J are TRBV6-1 and TRBJ2-5; D perhaps matches TRBD1 (6 bases). The V and J ends lost 5 bases and 0 bases respectively, with 13 bases between them. CDR3 size: 15 residues. The germline V gene encodes CDR1 MNHNS and CDR2 SASEGT. The CDR3 DNA reads as TGTGCCAGCAGTCCACAGACAGGAGACCAAGAGACCCAGTACTTC. Its translation is CASSPQTGDQETQYF.

Details on this clonotype: Mismatch with germline at one junction end may stem from a read error. This chain's CDR3 is CATLLAGAAKNIQYF. CDR3 DNA sequence: TGTGCCACCCTTCTAGCGGGAGCGGCCAAAAACATTCAGTACTTT. This sequence joins TRBV27 and TRBJ2-4; TRBD2 matches at 10 bases. Germline CDR1 is MNHEY and CDR2 is SMNVEV (reference sequence). The CDR3 extends over 15 amino acids.

This clonotype was recorded a few times. V usage is TRBV24-1 and J usage is TRBJ2-5, with 10 bases fitting TRBD1. Trimming took 0 bases from V and 5 from J; bases not matched to a gene: 5. Germline-derived CDR1 and CDR2 are KGHDR and SFDVKD. CDR3 size: 16 residues. The chain's CDR3 is CATSDLRQGAGETQYF. Written as DNA, the CDR3 is TGTGCCACCAGTGATTTGAGACAGGGGGCGGGGGAGACCCAGTACTTC.

Remarks on this clonotype: A single base separates this from a much larger clone, so it may be a read error. CDR3 DNA: TGTGTCACCAGTGCCTCGACAGATACGCAGTATTTT. Its protein product is CVTSASTDTQYF. The chain recombines TRBV24-1 with TRBJ2-3; no clear D. The CDR3 has 12 amino acids. Germline CDR1 is KGHDR and CDR2 is SFDVKD.

V is TRBV7-9 and J is TRBJ1-6; 8 bases are shared with TRBD1. CDR3 size: 16 residues. Germline V CDR1 and CDR2: SEHNR, FQNEAQ (reference sequence). Germline trimming cut 0 bases from V and 7 bases from J; bases unmatched to any gene: 5. As DNA, the CDR3 is TGTGCCAGCAGCTTAGCCCTAACAGGGGGGAATTCACCCCTCCACTTT. It specifies CASSLALTGGNSPLHF. The full variable domain, with the rest looked up from reference TRBV7-9 and TRBJ1-6, is DTGVSQNPRHKITKRGQNVTFRCDPISEHNRLYWYRQTLGQGPEFLTYFQNEAQLEKSRLLSDRFSAERPKGSFSTLEIQRTEQGDSAMYLCASSLALTGGNSPLHFGNGTRLTVT.

This clonotype occurred a few times. The rearrangement uses TRBV29-1 and TRBJ2-6; D is unresolved. V dropped 5 bases and J dropped 4 bases, with 15 bases sitting between them. The V gene's germline CDR1 is SQVTM and CDR2 ANQGSEA. This CDR3 is built from 15 residues. CDR3 in DNA: TGCAGCGTTATTCTGGCCCAGCGCGGGGCCAACGTCCTGACTTTC. It translates to CSVILAQRGANVLTF.

This clonotype occurred once. The chain employs TRBV6-1 and TRBJ1-3; D ambiguous. CDR1 is MNHNS and CDR2 is SASEGT in the germline V gene. V lost 1 base to trimming and J lost 6 bases, with 10 bases between them. This CDR3 comprises 14 residues. The CDR3 reads CASSEGREINTIYF. The CDR3 region has the DNA TGTGCCAGCAGTGAAGGAAGGGAAATAAACACCATATATTTT.

This clonotype appeared a single time. The rearrangement links TRBV11-2 to TRBJ1-1, with D tentatively TRBD1 (5 bases). Trimming took off 0 bases at V and 4 bases at J, with 18 bases between the two ends. Per germline, CDR1 SGHAT and CDR2 FQNNGV. This CDR3 comprises 17 residues. The CDR3 coding sequence is TGTGCCAGCAGCTTAGATGGGCAGGGTCGGGGGGGCACTGAAGCTTTCTTT. This sequence encodes CASSLDGQGRGGTEAFF.

This clonotype was observed a handful of times. The V gene is TRBV5-1, the J gene TRBJ2-1, with 14 bases fitting TRBD2. V gave up 4 bases and J gave up 7 bases; unmatched junction bases: 16. Germline CDR1 SGHRS, CDR2 YFSETQ. The CDR3 is made up of 19 amino acids. In DNA, the CDR3 is TGCGCCAGCAGCCAACTACTACGACTAGCGGGAGGGCCGGGGAATGAGCAGTTCTTC. As protein: CASSQLLRLAGGPGNEQFF.

Only a few counts were recorded for this clonotype. The chain is built from TRBV2 and TRBJ1-4; D gene ambiguous. Trimming took 4 bases from V and 7 from J, leaving 10 bases between them. This CDR3 contains 13 residues. Germline loops: CDR1 SNHLY, CDR2 FYNNEI. The CDR3 nucleotides are TGTGCCAGCAGTGTACGGGCCCCTGAAAAACTGTTTTTT. Its protein is CASSVRAPEKLFF.

This clonotype was seen a handful of times. The chain uses TRBV25-1 and TRBJ2-7; 8 nucleotides agree with TRBD1. V shed 3 bases, J shed 2 bases, and the junction held 9 bases outside the gene matches. Germline V lookup: CDR1 MGHDK, CDR2 SYGVNS. The CDR3 runs 16 residues. CDR3 protein: CASSDPGGYSPYEQYF. The CDR3 nucleotides read TGTGCCAGCAGTGACCCAGGGGGCTATAGCCCCTACGAGCAGTACTTC.

J is TRBJ1-4 and V is TRBV24-1; 10 bases fit TRBD1. The V gene's germline CDR1 is KGHDR and CDR2 SFDVKD. The CDR3 covers 17 residues. With V trimmed by 3 bases and J by 5 bases, 8 bases remained unmatched. The CDR3 DNA is TGTGCCACCAGTGATCCACGCCAGGACAGGGGGAATGAAAAACTGTTTTTT. Amino acids: CATSDPRQDRGNEKLFF.